This TCR beta chain was sequenced during a study of blood T cells in healthy people across ages. Next came a second PCR, run for about 6 to 12 cycles, which used a sample-barcoded 5' primer along with a J-beta primer mix. Each CDR3 protein is one row after TCRdb ran MiXCR on the 5' RACE reads. The table shows around 1,000,000 distinct CDR3 sequences, with under 30% occurring only once. The V and J ends lost 3 bases and 0 bases respectively, with 11 bases between them. This CDR3 is 15 amino acids long. The germline gives CDR1 SGHDN, CDR2 FVKESK. These same records also appear under a second study, on T cells of mothers and their children.

The sequenced sample was blood. V usage is TRBV14 and J usage is TRBJ2-5; D gene ambiguous. This receptor was identified in a girl aged 2 to 10 in good health. The CDR3 DNA follows: TGTGCCAGCAGCCACTTGGAAAAGGACCAAGAGACCCAGTACTTC. Its protein product is CASSHLEKDQETQYF.